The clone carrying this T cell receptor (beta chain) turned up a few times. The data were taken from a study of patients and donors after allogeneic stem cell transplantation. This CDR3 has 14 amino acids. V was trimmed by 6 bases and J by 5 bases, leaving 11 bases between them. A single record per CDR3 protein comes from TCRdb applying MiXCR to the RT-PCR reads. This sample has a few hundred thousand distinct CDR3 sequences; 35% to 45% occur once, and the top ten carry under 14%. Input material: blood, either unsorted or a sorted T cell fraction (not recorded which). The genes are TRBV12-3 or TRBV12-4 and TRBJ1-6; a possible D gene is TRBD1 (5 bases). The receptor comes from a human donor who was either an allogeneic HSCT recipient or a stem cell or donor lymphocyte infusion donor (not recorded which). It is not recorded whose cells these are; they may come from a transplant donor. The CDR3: CASRPGRDNSPLHF. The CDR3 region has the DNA TGTGCCAGCAGGCCGGGACGGGATAATTCACCCCTCCACTTT.